A selection of T cell receptor beta chains follows, all from one sample in a study of T cell responses to AZD1222 COVID-19 vaccine. Libraries were prepared by immunoSEQ multiplex PCR; TCRdb keeps only in-frame clonotypes and omits some of them. The sample records 85,000 to 100,000 clones, about 88% being singletons. The sequencing here drew on peripheral blood, taken 28 days after the second AZD1222 dose. The receptors shown here come from an adult who received the AZD1222 COVID-19 vaccine. The CDR3 runs from the conserved cysteine through the conserved F or W. A D gene is named only where the DNA matches it firmly. Clone size is stated in some rows and not others, as once, few, many or a class when expanded.

J	size	V	D	length	CDR3	DNA
TRBJ1-5	.	TRBV5-8	.	14	CASSSGQRHQPQHF	TGTGCCAGCAGTTCCGGACAGCGGCATCAGCCCCAGCATTTT
TRBJ2-7	.	TRBV6-1	.	14	CASIPRAGSYEQYF	TGTGCCAGCATCCCCCGGGCAGGCTCCTACGAGCAGTACTTC
TRBJ1-2	.	TRBV6-5	TRBD1	13	CASSRTGESGYTF	TGTGCCAGCAGTCGGACAGGGGAAAGTGGCTACACCTTC
TRBJ2-7	.	TRBV3-1/TRBV3-2	TRBD2	13	CASSNSGRGEQYF	TGTGCCAGCAGCAATTCAGGGAGGGGCGAGCAGTACTTC
TRBJ1-6	once	TRBV7-6	.	15	CASSLASGKGSPLHF	TGTGCCAGCAGCTTAGCGTCAGGGAAGGGTTCACCCCTCCACTTT
TRBJ1-4	.	TRBV21-1	.	13	CASPGRRNEKLFF	TGTGCCAGCCCCGGGCGAAGGAATGAAAAACTGTTTTTT
TRBJ1-1	once	TRBV6-5	.	13	CASSYTQGTEAFF	TGTGCCAGCAGTTACACTCAGGGCACTGAAGCTTTCTTT
TRBJ1-2	.	TRBV5-1	TRBD1	14	CASSRDRERGGYTF	TGCGCCAGCAGCAGGGACAGGGAAAGGGGTGGCTACACCTTC
TRBJ1-2	few	TRBV18	TRBD1	13	CASSPGQDYGYTF	TGTGCCAGCTCACCTGGACAGGACTATGGCTACACCTTC
TRBJ1-6	.	TRBV7-8	.	15	CASSLSGHFDSPLHF	TGTGCCAGCAGCTTGAGTGGGCACTTCGATTCACCCCTCCACTTT
TRBJ1-1	.	TRBV2	TRBD1	15	CASSERTGGTTEAFF	TGTGCCAGCAGTGAGAGGACAGGGGGCACCACTGAAGCTTTCTTT
TRBJ1-5	.	TRBV19	.	16	CASSILPVSRDSPQHF	TGTGCCAGTAGTATATTACCAGTCTCAAGGGATTCGCCCCAGCATTTT
TRBJ1-6	.	TRBV2	.	14	CASSVQGRNSPLHF	TGTGCCAGCAGTGTTCAGGGGCGAAATTCACCCCTCCACTTT
TRBJ2-3	once	TRBV5-8	.	12	CASRTSTDTQYF	TGTGCCAGCAGGACTAGCACAGATACGCAGTATTTT
TRBJ1-1	.	TRBV6-2/TRBV6-3	.	12	CASSSLPGKVFF	TGTGCCAGCAGTTCTCTACCCGGTAAGGTTTTCTTT
TRBJ1-2	.	TRBV30	TRBD1	15	CAWSRRDRGHYGYTF	TGTGCCTGGAGCCGCCGGGACAGGGGACACTATGGCTACACCTTC
TRBJ1-5	.	TRBV7-8	TRBD1	15	CASSLGQGFGQPQHF	TGTGCCAGCAGCTTAGGACAGGGGTTTGGTCAGCCCCAGCATTTT
TRBJ1-1	.	TRBV2	.	13	CASSLQGNTEAFF	TGTGCCAGCAGTCTTCAGGGAAACACTGAAGCTTTCTTT
TRBJ2-3	.	TRBV3-1/TRBV3-2	.	12	CASSQAGDTQYF	TGTGCCAGCAGCCAGGCCGGAGATACGCAGTATTTT
TRBJ1-2	.	TRBV29-1	.	13	CSVASQINYGYTF	TGCAGCGTTGCATCACAGATTAACTATGGCTACACCTTC
TRBJ2-5	.	TRBV6-5	.	15	CASSPPRRGGETQYF	TGTGCCAGCAGTCCCCCACGCCGGGGCGGAGAGACCCAGTACTTC
TRBJ1-4	.	TRBV5-5	.	16	CASSLAIVGLSEKLFF	TGTGCCAGCAGCTTGGCTATCGTGGGGCTTAGTGAAAAACTGTTTTTT
TRBJ1-2	.	TRBV9	.	13	CASSAAEGYGYTF	TGTGCCAGCAGCGCCGCTGAGGGGTATGGCTACACCTTC
TRBJ1-5	.	TRBV30	.	15	CAWNTGHGSNQPQHF	TGTGCCTGGAATACGGGACACGGATCGAATCAGCCCCAGCATTTT
TRBJ1-1	.	TRBV5-4	TRBD1	14	CASSLEGANTEAFF	TGTGCCAGCAGCTTGGAGGGGGCTAACACTGAAGCTTTCTTT
TRBJ1-2	.	TRBV10-3	.	15	CAISERESGNYGYTF	TGTGCCATCAGTGAGAGGGAGAGCGGTAACTATGGCTACACCTTC
TRBJ1-2	.	TRBV6-5	TRBD1	13	CASRGQGVGGYTF	TGTGCCAGCAGAGGACAGGGGGTAGGTGGCTACACCTTC
TRBJ1-5	.	TRBV18	.	14	CASSLRTENQPQHF	TGTGCCAGCTCACTCCGGACAGAAAATCAGCCCCAGCATTTT
TRBJ2-2	.	TRBV18	.	15	CASSPDGTNTGELFF	TGTGCCAGCTCACCGGACGGGACGAACACCGGGGAGCTGTTTTTT